The 31 T cell receptor beta chains below were found in one sample sequenced in a study of tumor and adjacent non-tumor tissue in lung cancer. No cell sorting was done before RNA was extracted from the tissue. A modified ARM-PCR protocol with three rounds of nested PCR amplified TCRbeta. From the multiplex PCR reads, TCRdb called clonotypes with MiXCR, one entry per CDR3 protein. The table has approximately 90,000 distinct CDR3 sequences, around two thirds seen once. The source material was lung tumor tissue. The receptors come from an older man with non-small cell lung cancer.

This clonotype ranks as medium-sized (0.01 to 0.1%). V and J are TRBV10-3 and TRBJ1-4; TRBD1 matches 9 bases. CDR3 length: 13 residues. V dropped 8 bases and J dropped 6; count of bases not matched to a gene: 4. Germline V gives CDR1 ENHRY, CDR2 SYGVKD. Written as DNA, the CDR3 is TGTGCCATCCGGGACAGGGAGGATGAAAAACTGTTTTTT. Its translation is CAIRDREDEKLFF.

This clonotype was counted at least ten times. The J gene is TRBJ1-5, the V gene TRBV28; D gene unclear. V was clipped by 6 bases and J by 2 bases, with 11 bases between them. In germline, CDR1 is MDHEN, CDR2 SYDVKM. This CDR3 has 14 residues. CDR3 bases: TGTGCCAGCAGGGGAATTTTCGGCAATCAGCCCCAGCATTTT. This translates into CASRGIFGNQPQHF.

In this sample, this clonotype turned up many times. The chain employs TRBV10-3 and TRBJ2-3; maybe TRBD2 (5 bases). The CDR3 contains 14 residues. Between the trimmed V and J ends, which lost 6 bases and 6 bases, there was a span of 16 bases. Per germline, CDR1 ENHRY and CDR2 SYGVKD. The CDR3 region has the DNA TGTGCCATCAGCTCTTTAGGTGGGGAGGATACGCAGTATTTT. Translating gives CAISSLGGEDTQYF.

This clonotype was counted ten times or more. The rearrangement links TRBV14 to TRBJ2-7, with D tentatively TRBD2 (6 bases). The germline V gene has CDR1 SGHDN and CDR2 FVKESK. V was shortened by 4 bases and J by 7 bases, with 17 bases between the two germline ends. This CDR3 has 14 residues. CDR3: CASSRDFRAREQYF. The CDR3 coding sequence is TGTGCCAGCAGCCGGGACTTTCGGGCTCGGGAGCAGTACTTC.

A word on this clonotype: Because the CDR3 is missing its conserved closing phenylalanine or tryptophan, this is likely a read error. The chain recombines TRBV11-1 with TRBJ2-1; 7 bases fit TRBD2. The CDR3 has 17 amino acids. The germline CDR1 and CDR2 sequences are SGHAT and FQDESV (reference sequence). Trimming took 5 bases from V and 2 from J; bases not matched to a gene: 12. The CDR3 bases are TGTGCCAGCAGCCGGTACCCTGCGGGAGTCCCCTACAATGAGCAGTTCTTG. Encoded protein: CASSRYPAGVPYNEQFL.

The chain uses TRBV18 and TRBJ2-3, with D perhaps matching TRBD1 (5 bases). Trimming cost V 2 bases and J 1 base, with 10 bases left between them. The CDR3 has 15 residues. CDR1 KGHSH and CDR2 LQKENI come from the germline V gene. The CDR3: CASSPRTQGTDTQYF. CDR3 coding DNA: TGTGCCAGCTCACCAAGGACACAGGGCACAGATACGCAGTATTTT.

With regard to this clonotype: This may come from a read error, since a much larger clone is one base off. CDR3 region: CASSLVGHVYEQYF. DNA of the CDR3: TGTGCCAGCAGCTTGGTGGGACATGTCTACGAGCAGTACTTC. The chain couples TRBV5-6 to TRBJ2-7, with D tentatively TRBD1 (6 bases). Germline loops: CDR1 SGHDT, CDR2 YYEEEE. The germline V and J ends were trimmed by 0 bases and 3 bases, with 10 bases remaining between them. The CDR3 covers 14 residues.

This clonotype was detected only a few times. This chain connects TRBV30 to TRBJ2-4; the D is unclear. The length of the CDR3 is 12 residues. The germline V gene has CDR1 GTSNPN and CDR2 SVGIG (reference sequence). The V and J ends lost 3 bases and 2 bases respectively, with 5 bases between them. This chain's CDR3 is CAWSRTKNIQYF. The CDR3 nucleotides read TGTGCCTGGAGCCGCACCAAAAACATTCAGTACTTC.

Remarks on this clonotype: A read error may explain this, as a much larger clone is one base away. The V and J genes are TRBV20-1 and TRBJ1-4, with D possibly TRBD1 on 6 matching bases. CDR3 length: 14 residues. V lost 1 base to trimming and J lost 9 bases, with 15 bases between them. Germline loops: CDR1 DFQATT, CDR2 SNEGSKA (reference sequence). CDR3 amino acids: CSARGTADNKKLFF. The DNA for the CDR3 is TGCAGTGCTAGAGGGACAGCCGACAATAAAAAACTGTTTTTT.

Worth noting for this clonotype: A read error is possible here, since a much larger clone lies one base away. The chain has TRBV5-1 and TRBJ2-2; 9 bases agree with TRBD1. Germline V CDR1 and CDR2: SGHRS, YFSETQ. Germline trimming cut 2 bases from V and 5 bases from J; bases unmatched to any gene: 7. The CDR3 spans 16 residues. The CDR3: CASSLTGTGITGELFF. CDR3 nucleotide sequence: TGCGCCAGCAGCTTAACCGGGACAGGGATTACCGGGGAGCTGTTTTTT.

About this clonotype itself: A read error may account for a junction end that differs from germline. The chain has TRBV7-9 and TRBJ2-7; 8 positions agree with TRBD2. Germline lookup yields CDR1 SEHNR and CDR2 FQNEAQ (reference sequence). The CDR3 runs 14 residues. The CDR3 loop is CASSLDWAGGEQCF. The DNA of the CDR3 is TGTGCCAGCAGCTTAGACTGGGCGGGGGGAGAGCAGTGCTTC.

As for this clonotype: This sequence may be a read error, since a much larger clone differs from it by one base. V gene TRBV5-4 combines with J gene TRBJ2-3; TRBD1 might be the D (7 bases). This CDR3 is 14 amino acids long. In germline, CDR1 is SGHNT, CDR2 YYREEE (reference sequence). The chain's CDR3 is CASFDREVTDTEYF. In nucleotides, the CDR3 is TGTGCCTCTTTTGACAGGGAGGTCACAGATACGGAGTATTTT.

Comments on this clonotype: A much more abundant neighbour one base away suggests this may be a read error. This sequence joins TRBV6-1 and TRBJ2-7; D is undetermined. V was shortened by 10 bases and J by 7 bases, with 20 bases between the two germline ends. This CDR3 is built from 13 residues. Germline values: CDR1 MNHNS, CDR2 SASEGT. The CDR3 region is CANKMTSLWEQYF. The CDR3 coding sequence is TGTGCCAACAAGATGACAAGCCTTTGGGAGCAGTACTTC.

This clonotype was picked up a small number of times. Mismatch with germline at one junction end may stem from a read error. The rearrangement links TRBV6-5 to TRBJ2-1; D is possibly TRBD1 (5 bases). CDR1 MNHEY and CDR2 SVGAGI come from the germline V gene. The CDR3 is made up of 13 amino acids. The CDR3 region has the DNA TGTGCCTGCAGTCCTGGACAATACAATGAGCAGTTCTTC. Its translation is CACSPGQYNEQFF.

On this clonotype: A much larger clone lies one base from this, so it may be a read error. This rearrangement joins TRBV20-1 to TRBJ1-5; 7 nucleotides align to TRBD1. Germline CDR1 is DFQATT and CDR2 is SNEGSKA (reference sequence). The CDR3 has 14 residues. V dropped 3 bases and J dropped 5; count of bases not matched to a gene: 7. The CDR3 DNA follows: TGCAGTGCTAGGGGGGGGACAGAACATCAGCCCCAGCATTTT. It codes for CSARGGTEHQPQHF.

This clonotype showed up many times. The V gene is TRBV6-1, the J gene TRBJ2-5; TRBD1 matches at 7 bases. Trimming at V came to 5 bases and at J to 5 bases, leaving 8 bases not matched to a gene. CDR1 MNHNS and CDR2 SASEGT come from the germline V gene. The CDR3 has 14 amino acids. CDR3 nucleotides: TGTGCCAGCAGTCAGACGGGACAGATTGAGACCCAGTACTTC. Protein: CASSQTGQIETQYF.

The DNA of the CDR3 is TGTGCCAGCAGTCCCCCCGGACATAGGAACACTGAAGCTTTCTTT. The encoded protein is CASSPPGHRNTEAFF. The rearrangement links TRBV6-2 or TRBV6-3 to TRBJ1-1, with D perhaps TRBD1 (5 bases). The CDR3 is made up of 15 amino acids. V lost 5 bases to trimming and J lost 1 base, with 14 bases between them. Germline values: CDR1 MNHEY, CDR2 SVGEGT.

Comment on this clonotype: A read error may explain this, as a much larger clone is one base away. The chain links TRBV20-1 to TRBJ1-5, with a possible D match to TRBD1 (5 bases). Germline loops: CDR1 DFQATT, CDR2 SNEGSKA (reference sequence). This CDR3 spans 15 amino acids. The CDR3 sequence: CSASATRAGRQPQNF. The CDR3 nucleotides are TGCAGTGCTAGCGCTACCCGGGCAGGGCGTCAGCCCCAGAATTTT.

This chain joins TRBV30 and TRBJ2-5; the D is unclear. The CDR3 totals 14 residues. Trimming removed 4 bases from V and 5 bases from J, with 17 bases in between. Germline assignment: CDR1 GTSNPN and CDR2 SVGIG (reference sequence). The CDR3 spells CAWNVQSGCETQYF. The CDR3 DNA reads as TGTGCCTGGAATGTACAGAGTGGCTGTGAGACCCAGTACTTC.

Details on this clonotype: A junction boundary mismatches the germline segment, possibly from a read error. The chain uses TRBV6-5 and TRBJ2-2, with D maybe TRBD2 (5 bases). The CDR3 covers 14 residues. From germline, CDR1 is MNHEY and CDR2 SVGAGI. This CDR3 is CASGRQVAAGELFF. For the CDR3, the DNA is TGTGCCAGCGGTAGGCAGGTGGCCGCCGGGGAGCTGTTTTTC.

For this clonotype: An end of the junction does not agree with germline; a read error may underlie this. The chain carries TRBV4-1 and TRBJ2-3; 10 bases fit TRBD2. The CDR3 consists of 14 residues. Germline-derived CDR1 and CDR2 are MGHRA and YSYEKL. The CDR3 DNA follows: TGCGCCAACAGCCAAGGCCTAGCGGGAGATGCGCGGTATTTT. This codes for CANSQGLAGDARYF.

This clonotype was found many times. The chain combines TRBV6-5 with TRBJ2-7; 13 positions match TRBD2. There are 14 residues in the CDR3. The V gene's germline CDR1 is MNHEY and CDR2 SVGAGI. J lost 5 bases, V lost 6 bases, and 4 bases had no gene match. The CDR3 loop is CASRPGLAGHEQYF. For the CDR3, the DNA is TGTGCCAGCAGGCCGGGACTAGCGGGACACGAGCAGTACTTC.

This clonotype came up once. The chain employs TRBV6-5 and TRBJ1-6; TRBD1 might be the D (5 bases). Germline CDR1 reads MNHEY; CDR2 reads SVGAGI. The CDR3 runs to 15 residues. V shed 2 bases and J shed 7 bases, with 12 bases lying between them. In DNA form, the CDR3 reads TGTGCCAGCAGTTACACGGGCAGGGTGAATTCACCCCTCCACTTT. Its translation: CASSYTGRVNSPLHF.

The gene calls are TRBV20-1 and TRBJ2-1; a weak D match, TRBD2 (6 bases). The CDR3 is 12 amino acids. V lost 6 bases and J lost 7, with 13 bases in between. Germline V gives CDR1 DFQATT, CDR2 SNEGSKA (reference sequence). Here the CDR3 reads CSAVARGNEQFF. The CDR3 nucleotides are TGCAGTGCCGTCGCCCGGGGGAATGAGCAGTTCTTC.

As concerns this clonotype: Germline and junction disagree at one end, which may indicate a read error. J is TRBJ2-7 and V is TRBV10-1, with 10 bases fitting TRBD2. CDR3 length: 16 amino acids. The germline gives CDR1 WNHNN, CDR2 SYGVQD (reference sequence). CDR3 DNA sequence: TGCGCCATCAGTGATCGAGCGGGAGGGCGCGGCTACGAGCAGTACTTC. Translated: CAISDRAGGRGYEQYF.

Turning to this clonotype: The germline gene is not matched at one end of the junction; a read error may be the cause. The DNA for the CDR3 is TGTGTCAGCAGCCCGATTGCCGGGACAGGTACCTACGAGCAGTGCTTC. Its protein is CVSSPIAGTGTYEQCF. The chain joins TRBV11-2 to TRBJ2-7, with 8 bases identical to TRBD1. CDR3 length equals 16 residues. The germline V gene encodes CDR1 SGHAT and CDR2 FQNNGV.

This clonotype is large within its sample. V usage is TRBV20-1 and J usage is TRBJ1-4; TRBD1 agrees at 9 bases. The trim removed 2 bases at V and 2 bases at J, leaving 6 bases unmatched. This CDR3 is 16 amino acids long. Germline lookup yields CDR1 DFQATT and CDR2 SNEGSKA (reference sequence). In nucleotides, the CDR3 is TGCAGTGCTAGACCTACAGGGGGCTGGACTAATGAAAAACTGTTTTTT. It translates to CSARPTGGWTNEKLFF.

This clonotype was observed at least ten times. The rearrangement uses TRBV10-3 and TRBJ2-5; weak D call: TRBD2 (6 bases). This CDR3 contains 16 residues. Germline CDR1 reads ENHRY; CDR2 reads SYGVKD. The ends were cut back, 5 bases at V and 1 base at J, with 17 bases in the middle. CDR3 residues: CAISSGTRGPQETQYF. CDR3 coding DNA: TGTGCCATCAGTTCGGGTACGCGGGGCCCCCAAGAGACCCAGTACTTC.

Regarding this clonotype: A read error may produce the germline difference seen at one junction end. The J gene is TRBJ1-1, the V gene TRBV4-1; the D is unclear. Germline V gene data show CDR1 as MGHRA and CDR2 as YSYEKL. The CDR3 runs 15 residues. The CDR3 protein is CASSQEPSSLSEAFF. CDR3 in DNA: TGCGCCAGCAGCCAAGAACCATCATCCTTGTCTGAGGCTTTCTTT.

This clonotype has at least ten counts. This chain uses TRBV6-5 with TRBJ1-6, with unresolved D. CDR3 length: 13 amino acids. The ends were cut back, 1 base at V and 6 bases at J, with 4 bases in the middle. Germline CDR1 reads MNHEY; CDR2 reads SVGAGI. The CDR3 loop reads CASSYLGNSPLHF. The CDR3 DNA reads TGTGCCAGCAGTTACTTGGGTAATTCACCCCTCCACTTT.

V and J are TRBV7-3 and TRBJ2-3; possible D gene TRBD2, 5 bases. The V and J ends lost 6 bases and 5 bases respectively, with 15 bases between them. Germline values: CDR1 SGHTA, CDR2 FQGTGA. The CDR3 has 14 amino acids. CDR3 bases: TGTGCCAGCAGTCGAGTCGGGGTTCAAGATACGCAGTATTTT. As protein: CASSRVGVQDTQYF.